Described below is a single TCR beta chain sequence and its context. This CDR3 region has 15 residues. Per germline, CDR1 SGHAT and CDR2 FQNNGV. Germline trimming cut 0 bases from V and 2 bases from J; bases unmatched to any gene: 4. This sample was taken from a study of radiation and T cells in renal cell carcinoma. Time point: baseline pretreatment blood. Treatment here: 15 Gy SBRT to primary tumor, nephrectomy 4 weeks later. Only in-frame clones appear in the TCRdb table, and some are missing; sequencing was by immunoSEQ multiplex PCR. The sample lists more than 95,000 clones, roughly 85% occurring once.

The sample here was blood, taken from a patient whose treatment included radiotherapy and nephrectomy. The chain has TRBV11-2 and TRBJ2-7; 7 bases agree with TRBD1. The receptor was isolated from a woman aged 55-75 years with renal cell carcinoma. The CDR3 region has the DNA TGTGCCAGCAGCTTAGAAGGGGGCCTAGCCTACGAGCAGTACTTC. Translation gives CASSLEGGLAYEQYF.